The entry below gives a single TCR beta chain sequence along with its context. In germline, CDR1 is MDHEN, CDR2 SYDVKM. Trimming cost V 5 bases and J 4 bases, with 15 bases left between them. There are 15 residues in the CDR3. Libraries were prepared by immunoSEQ multiplex PCR; TCRdb keeps only in-frame clonotypes and omits some of them. This table holds tens of thousands of clones, about nine tenths found once. The data were obtained in a study of T cell changes during pregnancy in multiple sclerosis. This specimen was CD4+ T cells from peripheral blood mononuclear cells, taken in the third trimester of pregnancy. The chain recombines TRBV28 with TRBJ1-3, with D perhaps TRBD1 (6 bases). This receptor was identified in a female donor with multiple sclerosis, enrolled in a pregnancy study. CDR3 DNA sequence: TGTGCCAGCAGTCCCCGGGGGGCGCTCGGAAACACCATATATTTT. It codes for CASSPRGALGNTIYF.